One sample yielded the 31 T cell receptor beta chains listed below, sequenced in a study of identical twins. Each CDR3 protein is one row after TCRdb ran MiXCR on the 5' RACE reads. The sample records hundreds of thousands of distinct CDR3 sequences, approximately 8.3% being singletons. This sample also belongs to another study, concerning yellow fever vaccine responses in identical twins.

Sequencing was done on a sample of memory (CD45RO+) T cells sorted from blood. These receptors were collected from a woman younger than 35 in good health.

The V gene is TRBV20-1, the J gene TRBJ2-2; 8 nucleotides agree with TRBD2. Germline V lookup: CDR1 DFQATT, CDR2 SNEGSKA (reference sequence). The CDR3 has 15 amino acids. V gave up 3 bases and J gave up 3 bases; unmatched junction bases: 6. This CDR3 is CSASGTSAYTGELFF. The CDR3 nucleotides are TGCAGTGCTAGCGGGACTAGTGCATACACCGGGGAGCTGTTTTTT.

This clonotype turned up a few times. The CDR3 DNA reads TGTGCCAGCAGTATCCGGAGATCGAACACTGAAGCTTTCTTT. Protein: CASSIRRSNTEAFF. The V and J genes are TRBV6-2 or TRBV6-3 and TRBJ1-1; no clear D gene. The V end was cut by 5 bases, the J end by 1 base, with 11 bases between. Germline CDR1 MNHEY, CDR2 SVGEGT. The CDR3 has 14 residues.

This clonotype was seen ten or more times. The rearrangement links TRBV5-1 to TRBJ2-3; tentatively, D is TRBD1 (5 bases). The CDR3 totals 12 residues. The V gene's germline CDR1 is SGHRS and CDR2 YFSETQ. The V and J ends lost 5 bases and 12 bases respectively, with 16 bases between them. The CDR3 region is CASRGLVDSQYF. DNA for the CDR3: TGCGCCAGCAGGGGGCTAGTAGACTCACAGTATTTT.

This clonotype was detected a few times. The CDR3 loop is CSVEDRDRVGYTF. The DNA of the CDR3 is TGCAGCGTTGAAGACCGGGACAGGGTGGGCTACACCTTC. This chain uses TRBV29-1 with TRBJ1-2, with 9 bases matching TRBD1. The CDR3 sequence is 13 residues long. Germline CDR1 and CDR2: SQVTM and ANQGSEA. With 0 bases clipped from V and 8 bases from J, the junction kept 4 bases outside the gene matches.

Only a few counts were recorded for this clonotype. This chain links TRBV20-1 with TRBJ2-3; D remains ambiguous. Germline V gene sequence: CDR1 DFQATT, CDR2 SNEGSKA (reference sequence). The CDR3 has 12 amino acids. The V end was cut by 1 base, the J end by 6 bases, with 8 bases between. The CDR3 spells CSARAAGDTQYF. The CDR3 DNA reads TGCAGTGCTAGAGCAGCTGGGGATACGCAGTATTTT.

The chain links TRBV4-3 to TRBJ2-7, with 9 bases fitting TRBD1. The J segment lost 6 bases and the V segment lost 4 bases, leaving 10 bases of the junction unmatched. The length of the CDR3 is 15 residues. In germline, CDR1 is LGHNA, CDR2 YSLEER. This chain's CDR3 is CASSLRDREGAEQYF. CDR3 DNA: TGCGCCAGCAGCCTAAGGGACAGGGAAGGGGCCGAGCAGTACTTC.

This clonotype was counted ten times or more. This chain connects TRBV7-9 to TRBJ2-2; a weak D match, TRBD2 (5 bases). V lost 4 bases and J 6 bases, leaving 12 bases between the germline ends. Germline V gene sequence: CDR1 SEHNR, CDR2 FQNEAQ (reference sequence). The CDR3 is 14 residues long. The CDR3 sequence: CASSYGGGAGELFF. The CDR3 region has the DNA TGTGCCAGCAGCTACGGAGGAGGAGCCGGGGAGCTGTTTTTT. Full variable domain (outside the CDR3, taken from reference TRBV7-9 and TRBJ2-2): DTGVSQNPRHKITKRGQNVTFRCDPISEHNRLYWYRQTLGQGPEFLTYFQNEAQLEKSRLLSDRFSAERPKGSFSTLEIQRTEQGDSAMYLCASSYGGGAGELFFGEGSRLTVL.

This clonotype showed up many times. The rearrangement links TRBV7-9 to TRBJ2-7; TRBD1 agrees at 9 bases. J lost 5 bases, V lost 3 bases, and 5 bases had no gene match. This CDR3 has 14 residues. Germline V CDR1 and CDR2: SEHNR, FQNEAQ (reference sequence). As DNA, the CDR3 is TGTGCCAGCAGCTTCGACAGGGGGAAGGACGAGCAGTACTTC. Its protein is CASSFDRGKDEQYF.

This clonotype was detected many times. The chain couples TRBV10-3 to TRBJ2-1, with 8 bases lining up with TRBD1. With V trimmed by 7 bases and J by 2 bases, 1 base remained unmatched. The CDR3 length is 13 residues. Germline CDR1 reads ENHRY; CDR2 reads SYGVKD. CDR3 in amino acids: CAITGGPYNEQFF. The CDR3 DNA reads as TGTGCCATCACAGGGGGCCCCTACAATGAGCAGTTCTTC.

In this sample, this clonotype turned up many times. The chain recombines TRBV12-3 or TRBV12-4 with TRBJ2-5; weak D call: TRBD1 (5 bases). This CDR3 contains 15 residues. Trimming cost V 6 bases and J 2 bases, with 16 bases left between them. The CDR3 DNA follows: TGTGCCAGCAGGAGGCAGGGTATGCCTCAAGAGACCCAGTACTTC. The encoded protein is CASRRQGMPQETQYF.

The rearrangement links TRBV27 to TRBJ1-2; 9 bases are shared with TRBD1. The germline CDR1 and CDR2 sequences are MNHEY and SMNVEV (reference sequence). V gave up 3 bases and J gave up 6 bases; unmatched junction bases: 17. The CDR3 contains 18 residues. The CDR3 loop reads CASSLRQQGASISHGYTF. CDR3 coding DNA: TGTGCCAGCAGTTTGAGGCAACAGGGGGCATCGATATCTCATGGCTACACCTTC.

This clonotype was detected ten times or more. The chain has TRBV5-6 and TRBJ2-1; 10 bases fit TRBD2. The CDR3 has 17 residues. CDR1 and CDR2 from the germline V gene are SGHDT and YYEEEE. V was clipped by 5 bases and J by 0 bases; unmatched bases: 8. The CDR3 loop is CASSRRTSGSSYNEQFF. The CDR3 region has the DNA TGTGCCAGCAGTCGAAGGACTAGCGGAAGCTCCTACAATGAGCAGTTCTTC.

This clonotype was seen a handful of times. J is TRBJ1-5 and V is TRBV6-1; D call uncertain. V was trimmed by 4 bases and J by 4 bases, leaving 11 bases between them. The CDR3 has 14 residues. The V gene's germline CDR1 is MNHNS and CDR2 SASEGT. DNA of the CDR3: TGTGCCAGCAGTGGGGTTTCGCAAAATCAGCCCCAGCATTTT. Translated: CASSGVSQNQPQHF.

This clonotype was observed many times. The J gene is TRBJ2-1, the V gene TRBV10-1, with 11 bases that match TRBD2. This CDR3 has 15 residues. V dropped 6 bases and J dropped 8; count of bases not matched to a gene: 9. The germline V gene has CDR1 WNHNN and CDR2 SYGVQD (reference sequence). The CDR3 loop is CASRPTSGTSHEQFF. The CDR3, as DNA: TGCGCCAGCAGGCCGACTAGCGGGACAAGCCATGAGCAGTTCTTC.

This clonotype was counted at least ten times. The chain has TRBV12-3 or TRBV12-4 and TRBJ2-7; D is unclear. The CDR3 length is 13 residues. Trimming removed 1 base from V and 4 bases from J, with 8 bases in between. The CDR3 spells CASSLDPVYEQYF. In DNA form, the CDR3 reads TGTGCCAGCAGTTTAGATCCGGTTTACGAGCAGTACTTC.

CDR3 sequence reads: CAWSRLAGGGQFF. The DNA for the CDR3 is TGTGCCTGGAGTCGGCTAGCGGGAGGGGGGCAGTTCTTC. This chain connects TRBV30 to TRBJ2-1; 12 nucleotides align to TRBD2. The CDR3 is 13 residues long. Germline-derived CDR1 and CDR2 are GTSNPN and SVGIG (reference sequence). Germline trimming cut 2 bases from V and 12 bases from J; bases unmatched to any gene: 5.

The chain employs TRBV30 and TRBJ1-5; 7 nucleotides line up with TRBD1. Germline assignment: CDR1 GTSNPN and CDR2 SVGIG (reference sequence). The CDR3 is 13 amino acids. Trimming removed 4 bases from V and 2 bases from J; junction bases left unmatched: 2. The CDR3 coding sequence is TGTGCCTGGACAGGGGGTGGCAATCAGCCCCAGCATTTT. Protein product: CAWTGGGNQPQHF.

The table lists this clonotype with a few counts. The rearrangement links TRBV5-1 to TRBJ2-5; D not resolved. V shed 1 base and J shed 5 bases, with 21 bases lying between them. The CDR3 spans 17 residues. Germline V gene lookup returns CDR1 SGHRS and CDR2 YFSETQ. The CDR3 protein is CASSLFQARQNPETQYF. CDR3 in DNA: TGCGCCAGCAGCTTGTTCCAGGCCCGGCAGAATCCGGAGACCCAGTACTTC. The full variable domain, rest sourced from reference TRBV5-1 and TRBJ2-5, is KAGVTQTPRYLIKTRGQQVTLSCSPISGHRSVSWYQQTPGQGLQFLFEYFSETQRNKGNFPGRFSGRQFSNSRSEMNVSTLELGDSALYLCASSLFQARQNPETQYFGPGTRLLVL.

This clonotype was counted many times. The V and J genes are TRBV20-1 and TRBJ2-3; D gene uncertain. The length of the CDR3 is 14 residues. Germline V lookup: CDR1 DFQATT, CDR2 SNEGSKA (reference sequence). V dropped 0 bases and J dropped 2 bases, with 9 bases sitting between them. The CDR3 reads CSARDGTHTDTQYF. The CDR3, as DNA: TGCAGTGCTAGAGACGGCACCCACACAGATACGCAGTATTTT.

As for this clonotype: A much larger clone differs by one base, so this may be a read error. The chain has TRBV6-1 and TRBJ2-2; TRBD2 agrees at 14 bases. Trimming removed 6 bases from V and 4 bases from J; junction bases left unmatched: 1. This CDR3 is built from 15 residues. CDR1 is MNHNS and CDR2 is SASEGT in the germline V gene. CDR3 amino acids: CASRGTSGSTGELFF. The CDR3 DNA reads TGTGCCAGCAGGGGGACTAGCGGGAGCACCGGGGAGCTGTTTTTT.

This clonotype was counted a few times. The V gene is TRBV7-2, the J gene TRBJ2-5; D gene uncertain. Germline values: CDR1 SGHTA, CDR2 FQGNSA. Deletions cut 3 bases from V and 4 bases from J, with 9 bases between. The CDR3 is 13 amino acids. CDR3 in DNA: TGTGCCAGCAGCTTTAGCTGGGGAGAGACCCAGTACTTC. This gives the protein CASSFSWGETQYF.

The chain recombines TRBV4-1 with TRBJ2-5, with a weak D call TRBD2 (5 bases). The V end was cut by 3 bases, the J end by 5 bases, with 13 bases between. The CDR3 contains 14 residues. Germline values: CDR1 MGHRA, CDR2 YSYEKL. CDR3 coding DNA: TGCGCCAGCAGCCAGGCCCCATCGGGGGAGACCCAGTACTTC. Amino acid sequence: CASSQAPSGETQYF.

This clonotype was seen ten or more times. V and J are TRBV7-2 and TRBJ2-5, with D unresolved. CDR3 size: 12 residues. V shed 5 bases and J shed 5 bases, with 9 bases lying between them. The germline V gene encodes CDR1 SGHTA and CDR2 FQGNSA. CDR3 DNA sequence: TGTGCCAGCAGCCTGCGTCGGGAGACCCAGTACTTC. It translates to CASSLRRETQYF.

This clonotype appeared a few times. V is TRBV6-5 and J is TRBJ2-1; maybe TRBD1 (5 bases). The germline gives CDR1 MNHEY, CDR2 SVGAGI. V was clipped by 0 bases and J by 8 bases, with 14 bases between them. The CDR3 contains 15 residues. The CDR3: CASSYSSTEVHEQFF. CDR3 nucleotides: TGTGCCAGCAGTTACTCTTCGACAGAAGTCCATGAGCAGTTCTTC.

This sequence joins TRBV7-6 and TRBJ1-2; no reliable D call. The CDR3 consists of 13 residues. CDR1 SGHVS and CDR2 FNYEAQ come from the germline V gene. The V end was cut by 2 bases, the J end by 2 bases, with 6 bases between. The CDR3: CASSLQDNYGYTF. For the CDR3, the DNA is TGTGCCAGCAGCTTACAGGACAACTATGGCTACACCTTC. Full variable domain (rest looked up from reference TRBV7-6 and TRBJ1-2): GAGVSQSPRYKVTKRGQDVALRCDPISGHVSLYWYRQALGQGPEFLTYFNYEAQQDKSGLPNDRFSAERPEGSISTLTIQRTEQRDSAMYRCASSLQDNYGYTFGSGTRLTVV.

This clonotype was seen at least ten times. V gene TRBV15 combines with J gene TRBJ2-1, with D hard to call. Trimming stripped 6 bases from V and 4 bases from J, with 13 bases between. The CDR3 runs to 14 residues. From germline, CDR1 is LNHNV and CDR2 YYDKDF (reference sequence). The CDR3 DNA follows: TGTGCCACCAGGCCCGGTGGCAGATACAATGAGCAGTTCTTC. Protein sequence: CATRPGGRYNEQFF.

The table lists this clonotype with many counts. This rearrangement joins TRBV12-3 or TRBV12-4 to TRBJ2-2, with 11 positions matching TRBD2. V was pared by 11 bases and J by 3 bases, with 14 bases of the junction left unmatched. The CDR3 runs to 17 residues. CDR3 sequence: CAASGRNGVDYTGELFF. For the CDR3, the DNA is TGTGCCGCTAGCGGGAGGAACGGTGTTGATTACACCGGGGAGCTGTTTTTT.

Only a few counts were recorded for this clonotype. This chain uses TRBV18 with TRBJ2-6; no clear D gene. CDR1 is KGHSH and CDR2 is LQKENI in the germline V gene. This CDR3 contains 14 residues. Trimming stripped 3 bases from V and 5 bases from J, with 8 bases between. The CDR3 region is CASSPVERANVLTF. The DNA for the CDR3 is TGTGCCAGCTCACCGGTAGAGAGGGCCAACGTCCTGACTTTC.

This clonotype showed up just a few times. The DNA of the CDR3 is TGTGCCAGCAGTTTCGGGCAGGGTCCCACCGGGGAGCTGTTTTTT. It translates to CASSFGQGPTGELFF. This chain joins TRBV2 and TRBJ2-2; D may be TRBD1 (5 bases). The CDR3 extends over 15 amino acids. Germline V gene data show CDR1 as SNHLY and CDR2 as FYNNEI. Trimming shortened V by 5 bases and J by 4 bases, and 14 bases separated the two germline ends.

The table lists this clonotype with many counts. The rearrangement joins TRBV2 to TRBJ2-7; either TRBD1 or TRBD2 may fit D (5 bases each). The germline CDR1 and CDR2 sequences are SNHLY and FYNNEI. V was cut by 9 bases and J by 0 bases, with 9 bases left in between. There are 12 residues in the CDR3. The CDR3 sequence: CASSGSSYEQYF. Here the CDR3 DNA reads TGTGCCAGTTCAGGGAGCTCCTACGAGCAGTACTTC.

This clonotype was recorded many times. The chain carries TRBV20-1 and TRBJ2-3; 12 bases are shared with TRBD2. Germline V gives CDR1 DFQATT, CDR2 SNEGSKA (reference sequence). This CDR3 is built from 14 residues. The junction had 3 bases not matched to a gene; V was cut back by 6 bases and J by 2 bases. CDR3 DNA: TGCAGTGCCGGGACTAGCGGGTCCACAGATACGCAGTATTTT. It yields the protein CSAGTSGSTDTQYF.